One sample yielded the 7 T cell receptor beta chains listed below, sequenced in a study of control samples from healthy donors and cancer patients. The table came from immunoSEQ multiplex PCR; TCRdb's copy has only in-frame clones and leaves some out. The top ten hold around 5.4% of the sample, which has about 150,000 clones, approximately 93% seen once. Sequenced material: blood. These receptors were obtained from a man aged 40-49 years in good health.

CDR3 in DNA: TGTGCCAGCAGTGATAGGTCGGGGGGGTCTGGAAACACCATATATTTT. This gives the protein CASSDRSGGSGNTIYF. The chain employs TRBV6-1 and TRBJ1-3; a possible D gene is TRBD1 (5 bases). The CDR3 loop spans 16 amino acids. In germline, CDR1 is MNHNS, CDR2 SASEGT. The ends were cut back, 3 bases at V and 1 base at J, with 13 bases in the middle.

The J gene is TRBJ2-7, the V gene TRBV11-2; tentatively, D is TRBD1 (6 bases). CDR3 length: 13 amino acids. Trimming took 1 base from V and 6 from J, leaving 10 bases between them. Per germline, CDR1 SGHAT and CDR2 FQNNGV. CDR3 amino acids: CASSLAGAGEQYF. The DNA of the CDR3 is TGTGCCAGCAGCTTAGCAGGGGCAGGCGAGCAGTACTTC.

In its sample, this clone was seen once. The chain carries TRBV7-2 and TRBJ2-3; 8 positions agree with TRBD2. Germline loops: CDR1 SGHTA, CDR2 FQGNSA. J lost 3 bases, V lost 2 bases, and 7 bases had no gene match. The CDR3 covers 16 residues. This CDR3 is CASSLMGLAGTDTQYF. CDR3 DNA sequence: TGTGCCAGCAGCTTAATGGGTTTAGCGGGGACAGATACGCAGTATTTT.

The V call is TRBV6-5, the J call TRBJ2-2; 8 nucleotides align to TRBD2. In germline, CDR1 is MNHEY, CDR2 SVGAGI. The CDR3 has 14 residues. V lost 8 bases to trimming and J lost 0 bases; unmatched junction nucleotides: 2. The DNA of the CDR3 is TGTGCCAGCCGGGGGGGATCGAACACCGGGGAGCTGTTTTTT. Translated, it gives CASRGGSNTGELFF.

V usage is TRBV24-1 and J usage is TRBJ2-1; 8 nucleotides align to TRBD2. V lost 4 bases, J lost 7 bases, and 20 bases stayed unmatched. This CDR3 comprises 19 residues. Germline CDR1 and CDR2: KGHDR and SFDVKD. CDR3: CATSDPTVGAGGAHNEQFF. CDR3 DNA: TGTGCCACCAGTGACCCGACGGTAGGGGCCGGGGGGGCCCATAATGAGCAGTTCTTC.

The genes are TRBV11-2 and TRBJ2-7; D is possibly TRBD2 (6 bases). The V end was cut by 5 bases, the J end by 6 bases, with 11 bases between. Per germline, CDR1 SGHAT and CDR2 FQNNGV. This CDR3 contains 12 residues. The CDR3 DNA is TGTGCCAGCAGCGTCGGGGGAGTCGAGCAGTACTTC. The encoded protein is CASSVGGVEQYF.

The V call is TRBV2, the J call TRBJ1-1; D perhaps matches TRBD1 (5 bases). V lost 7 bases to trimming and J lost 6 bases, with 18 bases between them. Germline assignment: CDR1 SNHLY and CDR2 FYNNEI. This CDR3 contains 14 residues. CDR3 protein: CASIVRARDPEAFF. The CDR3 bases are TGTGCCAGCATTGTACGAGCCCGGGACCCTGAAGCTTTCTTT.